A selection of T cell receptor beta chains follows, all from one sample in a study of T cell responses to AZD1222 COVID-19 vaccine. Assay: immunoSEQ multiplex PCR; the TCRdb copy retains only in-frame clones and omits some. The sample consists of 140,000 to 150,000 clones, around nine tenths of them appearing once. This sample comprised peripheral blood, obtained on day 0 of MenACWY control vaccination. These receptors were collected from an adult in good health. CDR3s include the opening cysteine and the closing phenylalanine or tryptophan. Fields, in order: D gene, J gene, V gene, CDR3 protein. The D gene is left open where the match is weak.

TRBD1,TRBJ2-5,TRBV28,CASRPTGGDQETQYF
TRBD1,TRBJ1-5,TRBV7-2,CASSLADRFNQPQHF
.,TRBJ1-5,TRBV7-9,CASSLSAGSQPQHF
TRBD2,TRBJ2-7,TRBV5-4,CASSLDSGGLYEQYF
.,TRBJ1-4,TRBV5-5,CASSLGGLTTNEKLFF
TRBD1,TRBJ2-5,TRBV18,CASSSLRDREETQYF
TRBD2,TRBJ2-3,TRBV9,CASSPPGLATDTQYF
.,TRBJ2-5,TRBV2,CASTLKPPQETQYF
.,TRBJ1-2,TRBV7-9,CASSFTGNGYTF
TRBD1,TRBJ2-3,TRBV30,CAWGTVNTQYF
.,TRBJ1-1,TRBV4-1,CASSQEPFGEAFF
.,TRBJ1-1,TRBV19,CASSFRPGEMNTEAFF
TRBD1,TRBJ1-5,TRBV11-1,CASSLNQGGPQHF
TRBD1,TRBJ1-5,TRBV11-2,CASSRGQGRAAQPQHF
TRBD2,TRBJ2-1,TRBV28,CASSFWDGTSGHNEQFF
.,TRBJ2-7,TRBV7-9,CASSGWLGASAVDEQYF
.,TRBJ1-5,TRBV6-5,CASGRQASNQPQHF
.,TRBJ1-1,TRBV19,CASSAVRGDEAFF
TRBD1,TRBJ2-6,TRBV10-3,CAISEDPGQGISGANVLTF
TRBD1,TRBJ2-5,TRBV19,CASSARTGDFQETQYF
.,TRBJ1-1,TRBV5-1,CASSLLGSGTEAFF
TRBD1,TRBJ1-5,TRBV4-1,CASSLGTGGWQPQHF
.,TRBJ2-1,TRBV3-1/TRBV3-2,CASSQEGGNEQFF
TRBD2,TRBJ2-1,TRBV27,CASSSVRLAGESEQFF
.,TRBJ1-6,TRBV9,CASSVGDTHSALHF
TRBD2,TRBJ2-1,TRBV27,CASTPRREGYNEQFF
TRBD2,TRBJ2-7,TRBV12-3/TRBV12-4,CASLGGSSYEQYF
.,TRBJ1-2,TRBV25-1,CASSGPSGTDLYGYTF
.,TRBJ1-2,TRBV3-1/TRBV3-2,CASSQDRFGGGYTF
.,TRBJ1-1,TRBV11-2,CASSHFQGEAFF
TRBD1,TRBJ1-1,TRBV25-1,CASSAQGGTEAFF
TRBD2,TRBJ2-7,TRBV11-1,CASSLSSGSSYEQYF
.,TRBJ1-4,TRBV28,CASITTGTRRRQLFF
TRBD1,TRBJ1-2,TRBV6-5,CASSSRTGGNYGYTF
TRBD2,TRBJ2-1,TRBV28,CASRIGLAGDEQFF
.,TRBJ2-7,TRBV18,CASSGGRDYEQYF
.,TRBJ1-5,TRBV7-8,CASSPEKHQPQHF
.,TRBJ1-5,TRBV18,CASSTEGRGNQPQHF
.,TRBJ2-7,TRBV12-3/TRBV12-4,CASNLDISYEQYF
.,TRBJ1-3,TRBV18,CASSPGQLTGNTIYF